What follows describes a single T cell receptor (beta chain). In the original processing: Nucleated cell counts were estimated from reference gene primer amplification. Measured with immunoSEQ multiplex PCR; TCRdb has only the in-frame clones, and not every one. The V and J calls and clone size are taken from that table; D and trimming were inferred from the DNA. Of just under 80,000 clones in the sample, around 84% were seen once. The data were obtained in a study of blood T cell repertoires in COVID-19. This CDR3 region has 14 residues. Germline V gene lookup returns CDR1 SNHLY and CDR2 FYNNEI. V was clipped by 3 bases and J by 4 bases, with 10 bases between them.

V and J are TRBV2 and TRBJ1-5; D perhaps matches TRBD1 (6 bases). This clonotype was sampled from a human donor in a cohort sampled during active COVID-19. Source material: peripheral blood. The CDR3, as DNA: TGTGCCAGCAGTGAGAACAGGGAAAATCAGCCCCAGCATTTT. Its protein product is CASSENRENQPQHF.